The source of this TCR beta chain is a study of memory CD4+ T cells and cytomegalovirus serostatus. About the research overall: Donors were healthy Belgian adults, several CMV seropositive and under 30 seronegative.

Trimming took off 3 bases at V and 7 bases at J, with 19 bases between the two ends. Germline assignment: CDR1 LNHNV and CDR2 YYDKDF (reference sequence). The CDR3 is made up of 15 amino acids. Authors' analysis steps: Out-of-frame sequences were removed, leaving about 2,300,000 distinct TCRbeta sequences. Only in-frame clones appear in the TCRdb table, and some are missing; sequencing was by immunoSEQ multiplex PCR. From that table come the V and J calls and clone size; the DNA was used to work out D and trimming. The table lists 35,000 to 50,000 clones, 76% of them singletons. Single viable CD3+CD4+CD8-CD45RO+ cells were sorted as the memory CD4+ T cells.

The sequencing sample was made of memory CD4+ T cells from blood. The clonotype was recovered from an adult in good health and CMV-seronegative. This sequence joins TRBV15 and TRBJ2-7; the D gene is possibly TRBD2 (7 bases). The CDR3 spells CATSRGGTSLEEQYF. For the CDR3, the DNA is TGTGCCACCAGCAGGGGGGGGACATCCTTGGAGGAGCAGTACTTC.